This T cell receptor (beta chain) was sequenced in a study of T-cell reconstitution after alpha-beta-depleted transplantation in children. Whole-study findings and limits: Diversity of TCRbeta at day 60 was high in some patients, arising from surviving recipient T cells and thymic progenitors. Newly made T cells mostly supplied T-cell counts and diversity one year after transplant. Several hundred expanded graft clones reportedly gave rise to the alpha-beta T cells present about two months after transplant.

Library preparation (for TCRbeta) was performed with unique molecular identifiers. One entry per CDR3 protein results from TCRdb running MiXCR on the PCR reads. Of about a million distinct CDR3 sequences in the sample, about 29% were seen once. This clonotype turned up a few times. The antigen remains undetermined. Sequences were derived from PBMCs, mostly from graft donor cells, sampled 360 days after TCRalphabeta/CD19-depleted stem cell transplant. The sequence came from a boy under two years old who had a stem cell transplant for SCID, so the T cells may come from the graft donor.

The CDR3 spells CASSLGRWAVSTDTQYF. The CDR3 DNA sequence: TGTGCCAGCAGTTTAGGTCGGTGGGCAGTTAGCACAGATACGCAGTATTTT. The chain recombines TRBV12-3 or TRBV12-4 with TRBJ2-3; D is unresolved. V gave up 1 base and J gave up 0 bases, with 14 bases separating them. This CDR3 has 17 amino acids.